Listed below are T cell receptor beta chains from one sample, sequenced in a study of shared clonotypes between healthy human individuals. Method: immunoSEQ multiplex PCR; TCRdb's copy keeps in-frame clones and lacks some. The sample shows about 180,000 clones, 80% to 95% of them seen only once. Source material: naive CD4+ T cells sorted from blood. These receptor sequences come from a woman in her 30s in good health. Both conserved end residues are part of each CDR3. Fields, in order: J gene, V gene, clone size, D gene, CDR3 DNA, CDR3 protein. The D gene is left open where the match is weak. Size values are once, few and many counts, or a class for expanded clones, and some rows have none.

J: TRBJ2-7; V: TRBV7-2; size: once; D: TRBD2; DNA: TGTGCCAGCAGCCCTCGACTAGCGGGCTACGAGCAGTACTTC; CDR3: CASSPRLAGYEQYF
J: TRBJ1-2; V: TRBV19; size: NA; D: NA; DNA: TGTGCCAGTAGTATACTGAACACGCAATATGGCTACACCTTC; CDR3: CASSILNTQYGYTF
J: TRBJ2-7; V: TRBV6-4; size: NA; D: TRBD1; DNA: TGTGCCAGCAGTGAGGACAGGGGGCCCTACGAGCAGTACTTC; CDR3: CASSEDRGPYEQYF
J: TRBJ2-1; V: TRBV11-1; size: once; D: NA; DNA: TGTGCCAGCAGCTTAGCTAACTACAATGAGCAGTTCTTC; CDR3: CASSLANYNEQFF
J: TRBJ2-7; V: TRBV6-5; size: NA; D: TRBD2; DNA: TGTGCCAGCAGTGTAGCGGGGGGGGGCTACGAGCAGTACTTC; CDR3: CASSVAGGGYEQYF
J: TRBJ2-2; V: TRBV7-9; size: NA; D: NA; DNA: TGTGCCAGCAGCTTAGACCCCGGGGGGGAGCTGTTTTTT; CDR3: CASSLDPGGELFF
J: TRBJ1-5; V: TRBV2; size: NA; D: TRBD1; DNA: TGTGCCAGCAGCGGTGGACAGGTTAGCAATCAGCCCCAGCATTTT; CDR3: CASSGGQVSNQPQHF
J: TRBJ1-2; V: TRBV5-1; size: NA; D: NA; DNA: TGCGCCAGCAGTCAGGACACCTATGGCTACACCTTC; CDR3: CASSQDTYGYTF
J: TRBJ2-5; V: TRBV5-4; size: NA; D: NA; DNA: TGTGCCAGCAGTACCGGGACACGGCAAGAGACCCAGTACTTC; CDR3: CASSTGTRQETQYF
J: TRBJ1-5; V: TRBV27; size: NA; D: TRBD1; DNA: TGTGCCAGCAGTTTCGGCCAGGGGGCTGGTCAGCCCCAGCATTTT; CDR3: CASSFGQGAGQPQHF
J: TRBJ1-5; V: TRBV28; size: NA; D: NA; DNA: TGTGCCAGCAGTTTTTATTTCGAGCGAGGTGACAATCAGCCCCAGCATTTT; CDR3: CASSFYFERGDNQPQHF
J: TRBJ2-7; V: TRBV6-1; size: NA; D: NA; DNA: TGTGCCAGCAATAGAGAACAGGTCTCCTACGAGCAGTACTTC; CDR3: CASNREQVSYEQYF
J: TRBJ1-3; V: TRBV7-2; size: NA; D: TRBD1; DNA: TGTGCCAGCAGCGCGGGGACAGGGGCTGGAAACACCATATATTTT; CDR3: CASSAGTGAGNTIYF
J: TRBJ1-5; V: TRBV19; size: NA; D: TRBD1; DNA: TGTGCCAGTAAGGACAGGAGCTTTAGCAATCAGCCCCAGCATTTT; CDR3: CASKDRSFSNQPQHF
J: TRBJ1-5; V: TRBV7-8; size: once; D: NA; DNA: TGTGCCAGCAGCTTAGTTCGGGAAAATCAGCCCCAGCATTTT; CDR3: CASSLVRENQPQHF
J: TRBJ2-5; V: TRBV30; size: NA; D: NA; DNA: TGTGCCTGGAGTGTTTTTCGGGGGATCGAGACCCAGTACTTC; CDR3: CAWSVFRGIETQYF
J: TRBJ1-2; V: TRBV6-5; size: NA; D: NA; DNA: TGTGCCAGCAGCGGAGGGAGGCCGAGTGGCTACACCTTC; CDR3: CASSGGRPSGYTF
J: TRBJ2-2; V: TRBV28; size: NA; D: NA; DNA: TGTGCCAGCAGTTGGAACGGGGACACCGGGGAGCTGTTTTTT; CDR3: CASSWNGDTGELFF
J: TRBJ1-1; V: TRBV30; size: NA; D: TRBD1; DNA: TGTGCCTGGACCCGAACCGGGGGACAGGGGGCGCGGGGTAAAACTGAAGCTTTCTTT; CDR3: CAWTRTGGQGARGKTEAFF
J: TRBJ1-2; V: TRBV6-5; size: NA; D: NA; DNA: TGTGCCAGCAGTTACTCGAACGGGTACGGCTACACCTTC; CDR3: CASSYSNGYGYTF
J: TRBJ2-1; V: TRBV18; size: once; D: NA; DNA: TGTGCCAGCTCACCACCTACACGCAGCTCCTACAATGAGCAGTTCTTC; CDR3: CASSPPTRSSYNEQFF
J: TRBJ2-7; V: TRBV7-3; size: NA; D: NA; DNA: TGTGCCAGCAGTACCATCTCCTACGAGCAGTACTTC; CDR3: CASSTISYEQYF
J: TRBJ2-6; V: TRBV19; size: NA; D: NA; DNA: TGTGCCAGTAGTATCGCCTACGACAGCTCTGGGGCCAACGTCCTGACTTTC; CDR3: CASSIAYDSSGANVLTF
J: TRBJ2-7; V: TRBV5-1; size: NA; D: TRBD1; DNA: TGCGCCAGCAGCTTGAAACGTCCTAGCTGGGACAGGGACGAGCAGTACTTC; CDR3: CASSLKRPSWDRDEQYF
J: TRBJ1-5; V: TRBV15; size: NA; D: NA; DNA: TGTGCCACCAGCAGAGATTTAGGGCCCAATCAGCCCCAGCATTTT; CDR3: CATSRDLGPNQPQHF
J: TRBJ2-7; V: TRBV27; size: once; D: NA; DNA: TGTGCCAGCAGTTCCCCCCCCTACGAGCAGTACTTC; CDR3: CASSSPPYEQYF